One sample yielded the 18 T cell receptor beta chains listed below, sequenced in a study of CD8 T cells in ankylosing spondylitis. Study results and limitations: One TCR beta motif, made up of roughly 8 highly homologous variants, appeared characteristic of ankylosing spondylitis blood.

Antigen specificity for these receptors is unknown. Using its own MiXCR run on the 5' RACE reads, TCRdb lists one record per CDR3 protein. The sample comprises more than 250,000 distinct CDR3 sequences, around 8% of which are singletons, and about 15% rests with the top ten. Input material: blood, either unsorted or a sorted T cell fraction (not recorded which). The receptors stem from a male donor with ankylosing spondylitis.

The chain carries TRBV20-1 and TRBJ2-3; 7 bases are a match to TRBD2. The germline V gene has CDR1 DFQATT and CDR2 SNEGSKA (reference sequence). The CDR3 sequence is 14 residues long. Trimming took 5 bases from V and 1 from J; bases not matched to a gene: 6. The CDR3 sequence is CSAGRARGTDTQYF. The CDR3 DNA is TGCAGTGCTGGGAGGGCTCGCGGCACAGATACGCAGTATTTT.

This clonotype was observed a handful of times. V and J are TRBV7-8 and TRBJ2-1, with 7 bases fitting TRBD2. CDR3 length: 15 residues. Germline values: CDR1 SGHVS, CDR2 FQNEAQ. The junction had 10 bases not matched to a gene; V was cut back by 4 bases and J by 7 bases. Written as DNA, the CDR3 is TGTGCCAGCAGCTCCTCGGGTAGCGGGCCTAATGAGCAGTTCTTC. Translating it yields CASSSSGSGPNEQFF.

This clonotype has at least ten counts. The chain uses TRBV28 and TRBJ2-1, with D possibly TRBD2 on 5 matching bases. Germline V CDR1 and CDR2: MDHEN, SYDVKM. This CDR3 region has 12 residues. V was pared by 8 bases and J by 0 bases, with 5 bases between. This CDR3 is CASGSSYNEQFF. CDR3 DNA sequence: TGTGCCAGCGGGAGCTCCTACAATGAGCAGTTCTTC.

The rearrangement joins TRBV7-3 to TRBJ2-3; 8 bases fit TRBD2. The CDR3 runs to 15 residues. The trim removed 5 bases at V and 2 bases at J, leaving 6 bases unmatched. Germline V gene data show CDR1 as SGHTA and CDR2 as FQGTGA. The CDR3 DNA reads as TGTGCCAGCAGCCCCGTAGCGGGACCCACAGATACGCAGTATTTT. Residues: CASSPVAGPTDTQYF.

In its sample, this clonotype was seen a few times. The J gene is TRBJ2-1, the V gene TRBV21-1; TRBD2, the D gene given by the table, was not confirmed from the DNA. TRBV21-1 is a pseudogene locus. The CDR3 sequence is 22 residues long. CDR3 DNA: TGTGCCAGCAGCAATTTCGTCAGAGGAGCGGTAGGCAGGACTAGCGGATACAATGAGCAGTTCTTC. Its translation: CASSNFVRGAVGRTSGYNEQFF.

There are a few counts of this clonotype. The chain combines TRBV4-3 with TRBJ2-1; D call uncertain. The CDR3 runs 15 residues. Deletions cut 5 bases from V and 3 bases from J, with 14 bases between. CDR1 is LGHNA, CDR2 YSLEER, per germline. The CDR3: CASSSGVASYNEQFF. The DNA for the CDR3 is TGCGCCAGCAGCTCTGGCGTGGCTAGCTACAATGAGCAGTTCTTC.

Here the CDR3 DNA reads TGCGCCAGCAGCCAAATCCGAAATCAGCCCCAGCATTTT. It translates to CASSQIRNQPQHF. The V call is TRBV4-1, the J call TRBJ1-5; no reliable D call. Germline loops: CDR1 MGHRA, CDR2 YSYEKL. V was cut by 2 bases and J by 4 bases, with 6 bases left in between. The CDR3 spans 13 residues.

In this sample, this clonotype turned up many times. The chain couples TRBV21-1 to TRBJ2-7; TRBD2 was called by the table and not checked on the DNA. TRBV21-1 is labeled a pseudogene. The CDR3 totals 17 residues. CDR3 protein: CASSLGTSGSWDYEQYF. The CDR3 DNA reads TGTGCCAGCAGCCTTGGGACTAGCGGGAGTTGGGATTACGAGCAGTACTTC.

This clonotype occurred a few times. The CDR3 DNA follows: TGTGCCAGCAGCTTATCGGGCTGGGCAGATACGCAGTATTTT. It encodes CASSLSGWADTQYF. This chain links TRBV7-2 with TRBJ2-3; D call uncertain. Germline-derived CDR1 and CDR2 are SGHTA and FQGNSA. The V gene lost 2 bases and the J gene lost 4 bases, with 10 bases spanning the gap. CDR3 length: 14 residues.

This chain joins TRBV7-3 and TRBJ1-5; D is undetermined. There are 15 residues in the CDR3. Germline CDR1 is SGHTA and CDR2 is FQGTGA. The V gene lost 5 bases and the J gene lost 3 bases, with 14 bases spanning the gap. The CDR3 sequence: CASSPKSMDNQPQHF. The DNA of the CDR3 is TGTGCCAGCAGCCCCAAGTCAATGGACAATCAGCCCCAGCATTTT.

This clonotype was counted only a few times. V and J are TRBV20-1 and TRBJ2-1; possible D gene TRBD2, 6 bases. Looked up from germline, CDR1 is DFQATT and CDR2 is SNEGSKA (reference sequence). The CDR3 loop spans 12 amino acids. The V gene lost 3 bases and the J gene lost 8 bases, with 11 bases spanning the gap. The CDR3 sequence: CSASGSFDEQFF. The DNA for the CDR3 is TGCAGTGCTAGCGGGAGTTTCGATGAGCAGTTCTTC.

This clonotype was counted between two and nine times. This chain connects TRBV11-2 to TRBJ2-7, with 11 bases that match TRBD2. Germline CDR1 reads SGHAT; CDR2 reads FQNNGV. V lost 5 bases and J lost 5; bases outside the gene matches: 5. The CDR3 spans 14 residues. CDR3 in DNA: TGTGCCAGCAGCCCCGGGACTAGCGGTCACGAGCAGTACTTC. The encoded protein is CASSPGTSGHEQYF. The variable domain in full, with the rest retrieved from reference TRBV11-2 and TRBJ2-7, is EAGVAQSPRYKIIEKRQSVAFWCNPISGHATLYWYQQILGQGPKLLIQFQNNGVVDDSQLPKDRFSAERLKGVDSTLKIQPAKLEDSAVYLCASSPGTSGHEQYFGPGTRLTVT.

The chain employs TRBV6-5 and TRBJ1-2, with unresolved D. V was pared by 3 bases and J by 8 bases, with 22 bases between. CDR3 length: 16 amino acids. The germline V gene encodes CDR1 MNHEY and CDR2 SVGAGI. DNA of the CDR3: TGTGCCAGCAGTTATTATAGGCTACTCTTTTTAAAAGGCTACACCTTC. Residues: CASSYYRLLFLKGYTF.

J is TRBJ1-2 and V is TRBV3-1; D perhaps matches TRBD1 (5 bases). V lost 4 bases and J lost 8, with 17 bases in between. The CDR3 runs to 14 residues. Per the germline V gene, CDR1 is LGHDT and CDR2 is YNNKEL (reference sequence). The chain's CDR3 is CASSPWEGARGYTF. CDR3 DNA: TGTGCCAGCAGCCCATGGGAAGGGGCGCGGGGCTACACCTTC. The variable domain in full, completed from reference TRBV3-1 and TRBJ1-2, reads DTAVSQTPKYLVTQMGNDKSIKCEQNLGHDTMYWYKQDSKKFLKIMFSYNNKELIINETVPNRFSPKSPDKAHLNLHINSLELGDSAVYFCASSPWEGARGYTFGSGTRLTVV.

This clonotype has ten or more counts. V and J are TRBV12-3 or TRBV12-4 and TRBJ1-1; unclear D gene. The V end was cut by 4 bases, the J end by 0 bases, with 9 bases between. The CDR3 is 14 residues long. DNA for the CDR3: TGTGCCAGCAGTTCCAATACAATGAACACTGAAGCTTTCTTT. Translating gives CASSSNTMNTEAFF.

This clonotype was observed many times. The genes are TRBV6-1 and TRBJ2-7; D not certain. Trimming took off 6 bases at V and 1 base at J, with 13 bases between the two ends. Germline loops: CDR1 MNHNS, CDR2 SASEGT. The CDR3 covers 14 residues. The DNA for the CDR3 is TGTGCCAGCAGCCGATCTATACGATCCTACGAGCAGTACTTC. This sequence encodes CASSRSIRSYEQYF.

This clonotype was observed a few times. The chain carries TRBV19 and TRBJ2-5; D is undetermined. Germline loops: CDR1 LNHDA, CDR2 SQIVND (reference sequence). Trimming removed 8 bases from V and 5 bases from J, with 15 bases in between. The CDR3 contains 13 residues. This CDR3 reads CASGSRISETQYF. The CDR3 coding sequence is TGTGCCAGTGGTTCCCGTATTTCGGAGACCCAGTACTTC.

V is TRBV7-8 and J is TRBJ1-4; 7 bases map to TRBD1. The germline gives CDR1 SGHVS, CDR2 FQNEAQ. The CDR3 loop spans 16 amino acids. V shed 1 base and J 6 bases; nucleotides not matched to a gene: 8. CDR3 nucleotide sequence: TGTGCCAGCAGCTTAGAGGACCGGGACAGTGATGAAAAACTGTTTTTT. This encodes CASSLEDRDSDEKLFF.